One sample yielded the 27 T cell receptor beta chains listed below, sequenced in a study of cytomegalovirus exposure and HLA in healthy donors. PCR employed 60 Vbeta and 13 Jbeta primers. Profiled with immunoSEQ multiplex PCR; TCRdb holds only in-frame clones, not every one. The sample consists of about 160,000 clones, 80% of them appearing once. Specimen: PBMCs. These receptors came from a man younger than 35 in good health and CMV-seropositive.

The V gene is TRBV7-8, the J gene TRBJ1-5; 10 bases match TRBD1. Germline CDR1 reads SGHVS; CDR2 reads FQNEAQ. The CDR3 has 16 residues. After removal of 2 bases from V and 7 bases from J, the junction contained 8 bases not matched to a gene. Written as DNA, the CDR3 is TGTGCCAGCAGCTTATTGAGACAGGGGGCTGACCAGCCCCAGCATTTT. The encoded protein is CASSLLRQGADQPQHF.

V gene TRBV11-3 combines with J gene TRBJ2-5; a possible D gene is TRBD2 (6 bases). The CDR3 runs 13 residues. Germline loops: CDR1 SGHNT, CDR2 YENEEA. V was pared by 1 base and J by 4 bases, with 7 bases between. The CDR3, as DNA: TGTGCCAGCAGCTTAGGGAGGGCAGAGACCCAGTACTTC. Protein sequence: CASSLGRAETQYF.

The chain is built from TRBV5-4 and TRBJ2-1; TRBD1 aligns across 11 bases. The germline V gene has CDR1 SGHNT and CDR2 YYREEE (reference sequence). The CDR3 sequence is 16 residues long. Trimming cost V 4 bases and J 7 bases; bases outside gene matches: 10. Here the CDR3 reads CASSAPRGQGGNEQFF. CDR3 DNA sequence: TGTGCCAGCAGCGCGCCCAGGGGACAGGGGGGAAATGAGCAGTTCTTC.

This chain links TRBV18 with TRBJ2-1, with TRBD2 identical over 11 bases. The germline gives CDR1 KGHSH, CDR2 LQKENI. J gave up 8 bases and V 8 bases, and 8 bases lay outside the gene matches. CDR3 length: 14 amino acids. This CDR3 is CASHGLAGGYEQFF. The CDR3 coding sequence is TGTGCCAGCCACGGTCTAGCGGGAGGATATGAGCAGTTCTTC.

The CDR3 bases are TGTGCCAGACAGGGGGCAGATACGCAGTATTTT. This sequence encodes CARQGADTQYF. The chain couples TRBV30 to TRBJ2-3; TRBD1 agrees at 9 bases. After removal of 8 bases from V and 4 bases from J, the junction contained 1 base not matched to a gene. The CDR3 sequence is 11 residues long. Germline CDR1 GTSNPN, CDR2 SVGIG (reference sequence).

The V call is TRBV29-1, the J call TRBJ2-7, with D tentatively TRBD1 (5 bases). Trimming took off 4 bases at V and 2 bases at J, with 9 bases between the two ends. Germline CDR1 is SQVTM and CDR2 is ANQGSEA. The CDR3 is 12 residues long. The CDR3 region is CSVAQGPYEQYF. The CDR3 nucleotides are TGCAGCGTTGCCCAGGGCCCCTACGAGCAGTACTTC.

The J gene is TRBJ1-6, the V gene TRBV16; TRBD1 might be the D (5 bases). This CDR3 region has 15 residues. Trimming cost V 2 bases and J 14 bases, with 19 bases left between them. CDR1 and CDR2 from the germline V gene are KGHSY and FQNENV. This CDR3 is CASSQPDSPIRALHF. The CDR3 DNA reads TGTGCCAGCAGCCAACCTGACAGCCCTATCCGGGCCCTCCACTTT.

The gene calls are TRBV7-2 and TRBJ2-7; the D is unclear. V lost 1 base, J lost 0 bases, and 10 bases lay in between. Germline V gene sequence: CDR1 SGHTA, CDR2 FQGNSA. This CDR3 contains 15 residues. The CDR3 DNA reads TGTGCCAGCAGCTTAGTTCGACTTAGCTCCTACGAGCAGTACTTC. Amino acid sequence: CASSLVRLSSYEQYF.

The CDR3 DNA reads TGTGCCAGCAGCCAAGTTAGGGGACAGATCGGAAATGAGCAGTTCTTC. Protein product: CASSQVRGQIGNEQFF. This chain uses TRBV14 with TRBJ2-1, with TRBD1 identical over 7 bases. The CDR3 has 16 amino acids. Trimming at V came to 1 base and at J to 7 bases, leaving 10 bases not matched to a gene. The V gene's germline CDR1 is SGHDN and CDR2 FVKESK.

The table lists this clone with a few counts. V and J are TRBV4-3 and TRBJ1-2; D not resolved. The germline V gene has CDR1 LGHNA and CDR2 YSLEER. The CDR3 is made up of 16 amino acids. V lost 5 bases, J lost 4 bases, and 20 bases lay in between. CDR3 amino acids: CASSEVRSPFVYGYTF. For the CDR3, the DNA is TGCGCCAGCAGCGAAGTGCGGAGCCCCTTCGTCTATGGCTACACCTTC.

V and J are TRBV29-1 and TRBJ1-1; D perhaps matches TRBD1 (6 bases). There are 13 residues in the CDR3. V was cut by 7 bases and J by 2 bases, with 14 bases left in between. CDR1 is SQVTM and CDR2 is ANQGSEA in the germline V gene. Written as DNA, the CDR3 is TGCAGCGGTGACAGGACGGGAAACACTGAAGCTTTCTTT. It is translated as CSGDRTGNTEAFF. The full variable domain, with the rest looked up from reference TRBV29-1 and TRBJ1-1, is SAVISQKPSRDICQRGTSLTIQCQVDSQVTMMFWYRQQPGQSLTLIATANQGSEATYESGFVIDKFPISRPNLTFSTLTVSNMSPEDSSIYLCSGDRTGNTEAFFGQGTRLTVV.

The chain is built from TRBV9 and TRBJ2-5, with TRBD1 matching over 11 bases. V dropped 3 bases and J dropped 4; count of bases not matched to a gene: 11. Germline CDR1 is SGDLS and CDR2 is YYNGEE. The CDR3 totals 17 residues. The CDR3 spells CASSGLFGTGGRETQYF. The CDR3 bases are TGTGCCAGCAGCGGCCTATTTGGGACAGGGGGGCGAGAGACCCAGTACTTC.

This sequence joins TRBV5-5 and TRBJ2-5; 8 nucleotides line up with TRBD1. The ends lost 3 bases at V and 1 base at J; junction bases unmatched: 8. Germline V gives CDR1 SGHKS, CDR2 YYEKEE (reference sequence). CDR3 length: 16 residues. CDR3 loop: CASSSTGGQGQETQYF. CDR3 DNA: TGTGCCAGCAGCTCGACCGGTGGACAGGGCCAAGAGACCCAGTACTTC. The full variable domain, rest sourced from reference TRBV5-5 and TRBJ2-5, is DAGVTQSPTHLIKTRGQQVTLRCSPISGHKSVSWYQQVLGQGPQFIFQYYEKEERGRGNFPDRFSARQFPNYSSELNVNALLLGDSALYLCASSSTGGQGQETQYFGPGTRLLVL.

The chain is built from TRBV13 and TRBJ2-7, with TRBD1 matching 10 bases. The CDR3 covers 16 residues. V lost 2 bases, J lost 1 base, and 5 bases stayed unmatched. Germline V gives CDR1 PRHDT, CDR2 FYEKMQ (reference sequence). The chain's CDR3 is CASSLPPGQGSYEQYF. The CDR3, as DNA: TGTGCCAGCAGCTTACCTCCGGGACAGGGGTCCTACGAGCAGTACTTC.

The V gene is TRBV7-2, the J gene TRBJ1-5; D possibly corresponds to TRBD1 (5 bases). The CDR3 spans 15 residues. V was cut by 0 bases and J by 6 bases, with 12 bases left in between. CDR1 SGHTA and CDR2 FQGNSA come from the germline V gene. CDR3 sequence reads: CASSLASGLGQPQHF. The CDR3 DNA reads TGTGCCAGCAGCTTAGCGTCAGGGCTCGGTCAGCCCCAGCATTTT. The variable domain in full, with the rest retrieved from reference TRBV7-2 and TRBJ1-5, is GAGVSQSPSNKVTEKGKDVELRCDPISGHTALYWYRQSLGQGLEFLIYFQGNSAPDKSGLPSDRFSAERTGGSVSTLTIQRTQQEDSAVYLCASSLASGLGQPQHFGDGTRLSIL.

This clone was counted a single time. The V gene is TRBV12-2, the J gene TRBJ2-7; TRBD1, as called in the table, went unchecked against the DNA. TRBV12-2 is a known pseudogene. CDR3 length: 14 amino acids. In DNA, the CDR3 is TGTGCAAGTCGCTTAGCGGGCACAGAATACGAGCAGTACTTC. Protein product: CASRLAGTEYEQYF.

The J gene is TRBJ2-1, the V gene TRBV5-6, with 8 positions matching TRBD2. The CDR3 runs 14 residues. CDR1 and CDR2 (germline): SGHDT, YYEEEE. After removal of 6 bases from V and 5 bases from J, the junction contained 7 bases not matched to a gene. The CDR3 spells CASIPRLANNEQFF. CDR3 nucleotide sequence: TGTGCCAGCATCCCCAGACTAGCGAACAATGAGCAGTTCTTC. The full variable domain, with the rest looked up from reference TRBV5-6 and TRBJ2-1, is DAGVTQSPTHLIKTRGQQVTLRCSPKSGHDTVSWYQQALGQGPQFIFQYYEEEERQRGNFPDRFSGHQFPNYSSELNVNALLLGDSALYLCASIPRLANNEQFFGPGTRLTVL.

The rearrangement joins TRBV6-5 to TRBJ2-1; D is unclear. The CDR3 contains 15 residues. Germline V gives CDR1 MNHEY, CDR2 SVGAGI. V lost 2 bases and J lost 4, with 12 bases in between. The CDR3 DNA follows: TGTGCCAGCAGTTACGGTAGCCCTGATTACAATGAGCAGTTCTTC. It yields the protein CASSYGSPDYNEQFF.

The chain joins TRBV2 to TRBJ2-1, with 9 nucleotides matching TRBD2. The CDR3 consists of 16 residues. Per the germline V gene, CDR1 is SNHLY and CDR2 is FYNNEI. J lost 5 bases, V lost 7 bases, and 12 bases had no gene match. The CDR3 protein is CASTRIGGRGNNEQFF. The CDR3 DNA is TGTGCCAGCACCAGAATTGGCGGGAGGGGGAACAATGAGCAGTTCTTC.

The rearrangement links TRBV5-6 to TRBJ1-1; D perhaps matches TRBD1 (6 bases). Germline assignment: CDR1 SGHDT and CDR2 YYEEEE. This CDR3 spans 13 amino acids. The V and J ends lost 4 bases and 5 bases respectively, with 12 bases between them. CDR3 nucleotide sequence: TGTGCCAGCAGCGCCGACAGGTTAACTGAAGCTTTCTTT. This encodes CASSADRLTEAFF.

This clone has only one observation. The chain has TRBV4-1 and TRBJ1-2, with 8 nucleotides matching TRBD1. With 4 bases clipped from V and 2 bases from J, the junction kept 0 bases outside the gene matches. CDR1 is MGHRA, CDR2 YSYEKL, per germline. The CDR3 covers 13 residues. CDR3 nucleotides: TGCGCCAGCAGCCGGGACAGGAACTATGGCTACACCTTC. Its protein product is CASSRDRNYGYTF.

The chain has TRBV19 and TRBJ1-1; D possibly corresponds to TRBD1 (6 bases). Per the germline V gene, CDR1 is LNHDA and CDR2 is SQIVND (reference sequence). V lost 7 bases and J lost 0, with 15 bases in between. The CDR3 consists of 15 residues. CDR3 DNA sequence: TGTGCCAGTATTGACAGGCAGGGTATGAACACTGAAGCTTTCTTT. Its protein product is CASIDRQGMNTEAFF.

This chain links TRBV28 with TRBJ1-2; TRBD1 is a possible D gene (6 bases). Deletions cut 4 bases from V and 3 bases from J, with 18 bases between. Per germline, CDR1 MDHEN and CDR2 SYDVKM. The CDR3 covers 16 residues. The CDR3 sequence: CASSSGGRGGDYGYTF. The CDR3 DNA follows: TGTGCCAGCAGTTCGGGGGGGCGAGGTGGGGACTATGGCTACACCTTC.

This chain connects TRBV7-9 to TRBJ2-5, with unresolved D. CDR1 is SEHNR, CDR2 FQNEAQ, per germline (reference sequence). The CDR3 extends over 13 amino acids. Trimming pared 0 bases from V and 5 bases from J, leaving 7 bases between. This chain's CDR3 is CASSLARRETQYF. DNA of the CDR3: TGTGCCAGCAGCTTAGCGCGCCGGGAGACCCAGTACTTC.

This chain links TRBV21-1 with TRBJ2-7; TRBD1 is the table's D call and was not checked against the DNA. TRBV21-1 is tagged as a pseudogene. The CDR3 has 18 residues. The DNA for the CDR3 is TGTGCCAGCAGCAAAGAAAGGGGCAGGGGCCCAGGGCACTACGAGCAGTACTTC. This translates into CASSKERGRGPGHYEQYF.

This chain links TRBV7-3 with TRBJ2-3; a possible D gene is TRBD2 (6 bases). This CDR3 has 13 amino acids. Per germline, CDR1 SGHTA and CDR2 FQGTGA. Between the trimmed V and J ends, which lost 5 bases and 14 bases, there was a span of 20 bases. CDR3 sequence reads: CASSLGTSESLYF. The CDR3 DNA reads TGTGCCAGCAGCCTCGGGACTTCGGAGAGTTTGTATTTT.

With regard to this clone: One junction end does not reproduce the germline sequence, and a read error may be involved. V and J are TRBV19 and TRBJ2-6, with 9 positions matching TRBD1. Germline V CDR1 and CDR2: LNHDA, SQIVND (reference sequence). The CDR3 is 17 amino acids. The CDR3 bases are TGTGCCAGTATGGGGACAGGGTATATCTCTGGGGCCAACGGCCTGACTTTC. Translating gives CASMGTGYISGANGLTF.